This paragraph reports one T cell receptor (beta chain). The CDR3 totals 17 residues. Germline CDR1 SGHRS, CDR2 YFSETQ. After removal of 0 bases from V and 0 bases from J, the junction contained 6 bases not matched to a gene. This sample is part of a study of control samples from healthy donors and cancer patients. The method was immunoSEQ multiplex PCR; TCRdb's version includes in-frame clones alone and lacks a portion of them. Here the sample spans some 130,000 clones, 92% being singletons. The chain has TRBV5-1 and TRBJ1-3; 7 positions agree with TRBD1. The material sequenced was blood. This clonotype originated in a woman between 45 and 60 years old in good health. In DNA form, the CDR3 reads TGCGCCAGCAGCTTGGGGACAGGAGCGAACTCTGGAAACACCATATATTTT. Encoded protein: CASSLGTGANSGNTIYF.